This T cell receptor beta chain was sequenced in a study of OX40 agonist ivuxolimab in advanced cancers. At baseline, cycle 4 day 1, and cycle 7 day 1, blood was sampled. The CDR3 totals 15 residues. The V end lost 1 base, the J end lost 0 bases, and 6 bases lay between the germline ends. Germline V CDR1 and CDR2: SSHAT, FNYEAQ (reference sequence). Clones were sequenced by immunoSEQ multiplex PCR, and TCRdb holds only the in-frame ones, with some missing. The repertoire holds more than 100,000 clones, with 80% to 95% as singletons. The sequence derives from an adult with an advanced solid tumor such as melanoma, head and neck, liver or kidney cancer. This chain connects TRBV7-7 to TRBJ2-2; D is undetermined. Here the sequenced sample was CD4+ or CD8+ T cells sorted from blood, taken in a trial of the OX40 agonist ivuxolimab. In nucleotides, the CDR3 is TGTGCCAGCAGCTTAGGGGCGGCGAACACCGGGGAGCTGTTTTTT. Residues: CASSLGAANTGELFF. The whole variable domain, remainder taken from reference TRBV7-7 and TRBJ2-2, is GAGVSQSPRYKVTKRGQDVTLRCDPISSHATLYWYQQALGQGPEFLTYFNYEAQPDKSGLPSDRFSAERPEGSISTLTIQRTEQRDSAMYRCASSLGAANTGELFFGEGSRLTVL.